The clone carrying this TCR beta chain was counted only a few times. The antigen remains undetermined. Researchers made TCR cDNA using 5'RACE template switching, and this step added a universal primer site and UMIs. TCRdb fed the 5' RACE reads into MiXCR, producing one record per CDR3 protein. The sample lists 400,000 or so distinct CDR3 sequences; approximately 18% were seen once. V was trimmed by 0 bases and J by 7 bases, leaving 5 bases between them. The CDR3 consists of 12 residues. From germline, CDR1 is LNHNV and CDR2 YYDKDF (reference sequence). This entry comes from a study of T cells after yellow fever vaccination. Turning to the study itself: With SMART-Seq v4 Ultra Low Input, the fractions containing low cell numbers were prepared.

Regarding the study as a whole: Although the secondary response was weaker, it peaked faster, at day 5 versus 15. Contamination by abundant bulk-population clonotypes could be present in FACS-sorted repertoires.

V and J are TRBV15 and TRBJ2-3; D gene unclear. The sequencing used PBMCs, collected before the yellow fever booster vaccination. The origin of this receptor is a man between 18 and 29 years old who received the YFV17D yellow fever vaccine. CDR3 coding DNA: TGTGCCACCAGCAGAGATGCAAATACGCAGTATTTT. Translating it yields CATSRDANTQYF.